Listed here are 27 T cell receptor beta chains from one sample, sequenced in a study of cytomegalovirus exposure and HLA in healthy donors. The PCR made use of 60 Vbeta and 13 Jbeta primers. TCRdb's copy holds only in-frame clones and misses some; the assay was immunoSEQ multiplex PCR. The sample carries about 140,000 clones, around 80% recorded once. Material for sequencing was PBMCs. The receptors stem from a man aged 35 to 55 in good health and CMV-seropositive.

CDR3 in amino acids: CASSFSGGKNTEAFF. The CDR3 region has the DNA TGCGCCAGCAGCTTCTCGGGCGGGAAGAACACTGAAGCTTTCTTT. J is TRBJ1-1 and V is TRBV5-1; D remains ambiguous. The CDR3 runs 15 residues. The germline V and J ends were trimmed by 2 bases and 1 base, with 12 bases remaining between them. Germline CDR1 reads SGHRS; CDR2 reads YFSETQ.

The chain has TRBV19 and TRBJ2-7; D may be TRBD1 (6 bases). Looked up from germline, CDR1 is LNHDA and CDR2 is SQIVND (reference sequence). V lost 1 base and J 6 bases, leaving 13 bases between the germline ends. The CDR3 is 14 residues long. CDR3 protein: CASSIVQGTSEQYF. The CDR3 DNA reads as TGTGCCAGTAGTATAGTCCAGGGGACCTCCGAGCAGTACTTC.

The rearrangement uses TRBV11-2 and TRBJ2-5, with D unclear. Germline V CDR1 and CDR2: SGHAT, FQNNGV. V gave up 7 bases and J gave up 7 bases, with 22 bases separating them. There are 15 residues in the CDR3. CDR3 loop: CASTPKSTEIGTQYF. The CDR3 bases are TGTGCCAGCACCCCTAAGAGCACGGAGATCGGGACCCAGTACTTC.

This rearrangement joins TRBV19 to TRBJ1-5, with 7 bases aligning to TRBD1. V lost 7 bases, J lost 5 bases, and 8 bases stayed unmatched. Germline V gives CDR1 LNHDA, CDR2 SQIVND (reference sequence). This CDR3 is 14 amino acids long. The CDR3 reads CASTDRDLDQPQHF. CDR3 bases: TGTGCCAGTACCGACAGGGACCTGGATCAGCCCCAGCATTTT.

This clone was detected only once. The chain couples TRBV6-6 to TRBJ1-1; no clear D. The CDR3 runs 14 residues. V was shortened by 6 bases and J by 6 bases, with 17 bases between the two germline ends. Looked up from germline, CDR1 is MNHNY and CDR2 is SVGAGI (reference sequence). CDR3 in amino acids: CASSPTPPSAEAFF. CDR3 bases: TGTGCCAGCAGCCCTACGCCCCCTTCGGCTGAAGCTTTCTTT.

The V call is TRBV4-2, the J call TRBJ2-1; the match to TRBD2 covers 13 bases. From germline, CDR1 is LGHNA and CDR2 YNFKEQ. The junction had 4 bases not matched to a gene; V was cut back by 0 bases and J by 8 bases. This CDR3 region has 16 residues. This CDR3 reads CASSQEGLAGNDEQFF. The CDR3 coding sequence is TGTGCCAGCAGCCAAGAGGGACTAGCGGGAAACGATGAGCAGTTCTTC.

The rearrangement links TRBV5-4 to TRBJ1-5; a possible D gene is TRBD1 (6 bases). There are 15 residues in the CDR3. Germline values: CDR1 SGHNT, CDR2 YYREEE (reference sequence). With 4 bases removed from V and 2 bases from J, the gap between germline ends came to 13 bases. CDR3 sequence: CASSRGGKGNQPQHF. For the CDR3, the DNA is TGTGCCAGCAGCCGGGGGGGCAAGGGCAATCAGCCCCAGCATTTT.

The chain carries TRBV16 and TRBJ1-2; D ambiguous. This CDR3 is built from 11 residues. V was trimmed by 0 bases and J by 14 bases, leaving 10 bases between them. Germline V CDR1 and CDR2: KGHSY, FQNENV. CDR3 amino acids: CASSQSPAGTF. In DNA form, the CDR3 reads TGTGCCAGCAGCCAATCTCCCGCGGGTACCTTC. Combining the CDR3 with reference TRBV16 and TRBJ1-2 gives the whole variable domain GEEVAQTPKHLVRGEGQKAKLYCAPIKGHSYVFWYQQVLKNEFKFLISFQNENVFDETGMPKERFSAKCLPNSPCSLEIQATKLEDSAVYFCASSQSPAGTFGSGTRLTVV.

The genes are TRBV19 and TRBJ2-2; 9 nucleotides agree with TRBD2. Trimming cost V 0 bases and J 5 bases; bases outside gene matches: 13. CDR1 and CDR2 (germline): LNHDA, SQIVND (reference sequence). This CDR3 is built from 19 residues. CDR3 protein: CASSIDTLAGIRGTGELFF. The CDR3, as DNA: TGTGCCAGTAGTATAGATACCCTAGCGGGGATACGGGGAACCGGGGAGCTGTTTTTT.

The chain recombines TRBV4-1 with TRBJ2-1, with 11 positions matching TRBD2. CDR1 and CDR2 (germline): MGHRA, YSYEKL. J lost 5 bases, V lost 4 bases, and 1 base had no gene match. This CDR3 has 14 residues. The CDR3 coding sequence is TGCGCCAGCAGCCCGGGACTAGCGGACAATGAGCAGTTCTTC. Translated, it gives CASSPGLADNEQFF.

The chain links TRBV19 to TRBJ2-5; D not certain. With 7 bases removed from V and 1 base from J, the gap between germline ends came to 10 bases. This CDR3 spans 13 amino acids. Germline assignment: CDR1 LNHDA and CDR2 SQIVND (reference sequence). DNA for the CDR3: TGTGCCAGTAAGAGGTCCGCCCAAGAGACCCAGTACTTC. It specifies CASKRSAQETQYF. The full variable domain, rest sourced from reference TRBV19 and TRBJ2-5, is DGGITQSPKYLFRKEGQNVTLSCEQNLNHDAMYWYRQDPGQGLRLIYYSQIVNDFQKGDIAEGYSVSREKKESFPLTVTSAQKNPTAFYLCASKRSAQETQYFGPGTRLLVL.

J is TRBJ2-7 and V is TRBV28, with D tentatively TRBD1 (6 bases). Per germline, CDR1 MDHEN and CDR2 SYDVKM. V dropped 10 bases and J dropped 5 bases, with 18 bases sitting between them. The CDR3 loop spans 13 amino acids. CDR3 sequence: CAITTSGGHEQYF. The CDR3 DNA follows: TGTGCCATCACCACTAGTGGGGGCCACGAGCAGTACTTC.

This chain uses TRBV6-1 with TRBJ1-1; D is unresolved. V was pared by 5 bases and J by 4 bases, with 14 bases between. The CDR3 covers 14 residues. CDR1 is MNHNS, CDR2 SASEGT, per germline. The CDR3 DNA reads TGTGCCAGCAGTCCGGGAACAGCCACCACTGAAGCTTTCTTT. Residues: CASSPGTATTEAFF.

The chain recombines TRBV7-9 with TRBJ2-4; 9 bases agree with TRBD1. Trimming took 3 bases from V and 3 from J; bases not matched to a gene: 3. CDR3 length: 15 residues. From germline, CDR1 is SEHNR and CDR2 FQNEAQ (reference sequence). In DNA, the CDR3 is TGTGCCAGCAGCTTGGGACAGGGAGGCAAAAACATTCAGTACTTC. Translating it yields CASSLGQGGKNIQYF.

This clone was found once. V usage is TRBV28 and J usage is TRBJ1-2, with D hard to call. Deletions cut 7 bases from V and 7 bases from J, with 13 bases between. Germline V CDR1 and CDR2: MDHEN, SYDVKM. This CDR3 is 12 amino acids long. The CDR3 loop is CASTRSRGGYTF. The CDR3 DNA reads TGTGCCAGCACCCGATCTCGCGGTGGCTACACCTTC.

The CDR3 loop is CASSVLAGGGDTQYF. CDR3 DNA: TGTGCCAGCAGCGTTCTAGCGGGGGGTGGAGATACGCAGTATTTT. The V and J genes are TRBV9 and TRBJ2-3; 11 nucleotides align to TRBD2. CDR3 length: 15 residues. From germline, CDR1 is SGDLS and CDR2 YYNGEE. The V and J ends lost 2 bases and 5 bases, in that order; junction bases with no gene match: 4. Supplemented by reference TRBV9 and TRBJ2-3, the full variable domain reads DSGVTQTPKHLITATGQRVTLRCSPRSGDLSVYWYQQSLDQGLQFLIQYYNGEERAKGNILERFSAQQFPDLHSELNLSSLELGDSALYFCASSVLAGGGDTQYFGPGTRLTVL.

This chain uses TRBV28 with TRBJ2-1; D perhaps matches TRBD2 (5 bases). The CDR3 extends over 15 amino acids. V was pared by 5 bases and J by 8 bases, with 19 bases between. CDR1 is MDHEN and CDR2 is SYDVKM in the germline V gene. This chain's CDR3 is CASSPAGVLFDEQFF. The CDR3 DNA reads as TGTGCCAGCAGTCCGGCCGGGGTTCTCTTTGATGAGCAGTTCTTC.

This chain joins TRBV7-2 and TRBJ2-2; 10 bases map to TRBD1. Unmatched junction bases numbered 14, after V lost 11 bases and J lost 5 bases. CDR1 and CDR2 (germline): SGHTA, FQGNSA. This CDR3 contains 16 residues. CDR3 sequence: CAGSRDRGPGTGELFF. In DNA, the CDR3 is TGTGCCGGGTCCCGGGACAGGGGTCCCGGAACCGGGGAGCTGTTTTTT.

The CDR3 is CAWSAGEVYEQYF. For the CDR3, the DNA is TGTGCCTGGAGTGCGGGGGAAGTATACGAGCAGTACTTC. The J gene is TRBJ2-7, the V gene TRBV30; a possible D gene is TRBD2 (6 bases). V was trimmed by 1 base and J by 4 bases, leaving 11 bases between them. Germline V lookup: CDR1 GTSNPN, CDR2 SVGIG (reference sequence). This CDR3 is built from 13 residues. Looking up the rest from reference TRBV30 and TRBJ2-7 gives the full variable domain: SQTIHQWPATLVQPVGSPLSLECTVEGTSNPNLYWYRQAAGRGLQLLFYSVGIGQISSEVPQNLSASRPQDRQFILSSKKLLLSDSGFYLCAWSAGEVYEQYFGPGTRLTVT.

The chain links TRBV4-3 to TRBJ2-3, with D perhaps TRBD2 (5 bases). Germline V CDR1 and CDR2: LGHNA, YSLEER. The germline V and J ends were trimmed by 2 bases and 2 bases, with 14 bases remaining between them. The CDR3 is made up of 16 amino acids. CDR3 sequence: CASSQTTGLHTDTQYF. The CDR3 bases are TGCGCCAGCAGCCAAACAACGGGGTTACACACAGATACGCAGTATTTT.

The J gene is TRBJ2-7, the V gene TRBV28, with 7 bases that match TRBD1. The CDR3 has 14 amino acids. V trimming: 2 bases; J trimming: 4 bases; junction bases outside the gene matches: 5. The germline V gene has CDR1 MDHEN and CDR2 SYDVKM. The DNA for the CDR3 is TGTGCCAGCAGTTTAGCACAGGGGCTGTACGAGCAGTACTTC. This gives the protein CASSLAQGLYEQYF.

This clone showed up just a few times. The J gene is TRBJ1-5, the V gene TRBV4-3; 7 nucleotides align to TRBD1. The trim removed 3 bases at V and 4 bases at J, leaving 3 bases unmatched. The CDR3 has 14 amino acids. Germline CDR1 reads LGHNA; CDR2 reads YSLEER. The CDR3 reads CASSQTGTNQPQHF. CDR3 nucleotide sequence: TGCGCCAGCAGCCAGACAGGGACTAATCAGCCCCAGCATTTT.

The J gene is TRBJ1-2, the V gene TRBV30, with D maybe TRBD1 (6 bases). Germline loops: CDR1 GTSNPN, CDR2 SVGIG (reference sequence). The V gene lost 1 base and the J gene lost 6 bases, with 12 bases spanning the gap. The CDR3 extends over 13 amino acids. The DNA of the CDR3 is TGTGCCTGGAGTGCCTCAGGGGCCGATGGCTACACCTTC. As protein: CAWSASGADGYTF.

The chain couples TRBV9 to TRBJ1-2; 9 nucleotides match TRBD1. Germline loops: CDR1 SGDLS, CDR2 YYNGEE. The CDR3 sequence is 15 residues long. V was pared by 4 bases and J by 6 bases, with 10 bases of the junction left unmatched. The CDR3 DNA is TGTGCCAGCAGCCCGGGATCCGGGACAGGGCATGGCTACACCTTC. Residues: CASSPGSGTGHGYTF.

This sequence joins TRBV18 and TRBJ2-7, with 10 bases aligning to TRBD1. After removal of 6 bases from V and 4 bases from J, the junction contained 3 bases not matched to a gene. Germline CDR1 KGHSH, CDR2 LQKENI. This CDR3 has 13 amino acids. This chain's CDR3 is CASSRTGGYEQYF. DNA for the CDR3: TGTGCCAGCTCGCGGACAGGGGGGTACGAGCAGTACTTC.

The chain combines TRBV5-1 with TRBJ2-1; TRBD2 matches 7 bases. This CDR3 spans 15 amino acids. J lost 3 bases, V lost 4 bases, and 7 bases had no gene match. Germline loops: CDR1 SGHRS, CDR2 YFSETQ. The CDR3 loop is CASSRGDGSYNEQFF. CDR3 bases: TGCGCCAGCAGCCGGGGGGACGGGAGCTACAATGAGCAGTTCTTC.

The chain links TRBV6-6 to TRBJ2-7, with D perhaps TRBD2 (5 bases). CDR3 length: 13 residues. Germline V gene data show CDR1 as MNHNY and CDR2 as SVGAGI (reference sequence). The V gene lost 5 bases and the J gene lost 4 bases, with 12 bases spanning the gap. The CDR3 bases are TGTGCCAGCAGTAAAACGAGCGGATACGAGCAGTACTTC. Translated, it gives CASSKTSGYEQYF.